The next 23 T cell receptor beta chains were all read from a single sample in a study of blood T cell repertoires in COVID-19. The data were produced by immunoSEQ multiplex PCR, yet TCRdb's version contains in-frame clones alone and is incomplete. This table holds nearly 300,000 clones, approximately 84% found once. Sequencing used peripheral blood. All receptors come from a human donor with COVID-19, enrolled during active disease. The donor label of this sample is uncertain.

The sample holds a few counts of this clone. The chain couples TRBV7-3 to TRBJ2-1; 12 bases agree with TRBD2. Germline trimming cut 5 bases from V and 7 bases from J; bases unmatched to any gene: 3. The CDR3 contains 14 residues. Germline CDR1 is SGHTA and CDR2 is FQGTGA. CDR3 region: CASSRLAGVNEQFF. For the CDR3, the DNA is TGTGCCAGCAGCAGACTAGCGGGAGTGAATGAGCAGTTCTTC.

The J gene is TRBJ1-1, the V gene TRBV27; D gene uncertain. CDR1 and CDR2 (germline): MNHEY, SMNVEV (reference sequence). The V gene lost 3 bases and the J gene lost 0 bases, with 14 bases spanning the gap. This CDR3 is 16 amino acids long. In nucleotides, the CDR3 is TGTGCCAGCAGTTTCCGGGAACCGCGGCTGAACACTGAAGCTTTCTTT. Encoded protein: CASSFREPRLNTEAFF.

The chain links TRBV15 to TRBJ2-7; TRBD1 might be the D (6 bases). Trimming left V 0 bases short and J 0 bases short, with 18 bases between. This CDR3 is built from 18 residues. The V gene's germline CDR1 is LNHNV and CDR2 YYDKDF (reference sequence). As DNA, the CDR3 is TGTGCCACCAGCAGAGATATAGTACCGACAGGACGCTCCTACGAGCAGTACTTC. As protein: CATSRDIVPTGRSYEQYF. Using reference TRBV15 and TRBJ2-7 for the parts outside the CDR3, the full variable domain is DAMVIQNPRYQVTQFGKPVTLSCSQTLNHNVMYWYQQKSSQAPKLLFHYYDKDFNNEADTPDNFQSRRPNTSFCFLDIRSPGLGDTAMYLCATSRDIVPTGRSYEQYFGPGTRLTVT.

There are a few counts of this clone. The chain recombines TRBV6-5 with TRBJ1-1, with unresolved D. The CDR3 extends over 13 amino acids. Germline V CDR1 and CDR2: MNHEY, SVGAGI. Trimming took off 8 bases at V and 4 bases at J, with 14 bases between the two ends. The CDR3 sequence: CASAPRHPTEAFF. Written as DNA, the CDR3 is TGTGCCAGCGCTCCCAGACACCCCACTGAAGCTTTCTTT.

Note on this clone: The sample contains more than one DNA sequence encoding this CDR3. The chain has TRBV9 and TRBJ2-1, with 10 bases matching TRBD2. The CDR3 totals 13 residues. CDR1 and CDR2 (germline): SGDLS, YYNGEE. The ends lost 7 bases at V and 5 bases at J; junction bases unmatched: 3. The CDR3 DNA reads TGTGCCAGCGGAGGACTAGCGGACAATGAGCAGTTCTTC. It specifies CASGGLADNEQFF.

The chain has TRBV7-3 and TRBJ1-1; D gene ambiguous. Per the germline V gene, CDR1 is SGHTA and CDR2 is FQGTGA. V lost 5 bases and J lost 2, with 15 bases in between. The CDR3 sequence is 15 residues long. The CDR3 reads CASSLYSGTNTEAFF. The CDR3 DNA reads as TGTGCCAGCAGCCTATACAGCGGAACCAACACTGAAGCTTTCTTT. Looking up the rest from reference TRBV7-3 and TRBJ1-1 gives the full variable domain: GAGVSQTPSNKVTEKGKYVELRCDPISGHTALYWYRQSLGQGPEFLIYFQGTGAADDSGLPNDRFFAVRPEGSVSTLKIQRTERGDSAVYLCASSLYSGTNTEAFFGQGTRLTVV.

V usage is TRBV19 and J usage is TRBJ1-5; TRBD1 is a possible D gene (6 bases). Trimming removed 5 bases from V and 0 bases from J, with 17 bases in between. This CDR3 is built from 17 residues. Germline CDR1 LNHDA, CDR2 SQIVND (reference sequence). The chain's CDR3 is CASSLREGGYSNQPQHF. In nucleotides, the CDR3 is TGTGCCAGTAGTCTCCGAGAAGGGGGTTATAGCAATCAGCCCCAGCATTTT.

The DNA of the CDR3 is TGTGCCTGGAACCAGGGAGGGGGTATGACTAATGAAAAACTGTTTTTT. The encoded protein is CAWNQGGGMTNEKLFF. The chain carries TRBV30 and TRBJ1-4; D might be TRBD1 (6 bases). The CDR3 loop spans 16 amino acids. CDR1 GTSNPN and CDR2 SVGIG come from the germline V gene (reference sequence). Trimming took 4 bases from V and 2 from J, leaving 17 bases between them.

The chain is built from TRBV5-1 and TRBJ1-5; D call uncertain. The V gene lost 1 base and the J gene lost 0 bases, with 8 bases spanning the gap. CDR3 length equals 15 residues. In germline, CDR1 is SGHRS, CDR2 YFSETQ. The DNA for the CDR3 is TGCGCCAGCAGCTTGTACGGGTATAGCAATCAGCCCCAGCATTTT. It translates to CASSLYGYSNQPQHF.

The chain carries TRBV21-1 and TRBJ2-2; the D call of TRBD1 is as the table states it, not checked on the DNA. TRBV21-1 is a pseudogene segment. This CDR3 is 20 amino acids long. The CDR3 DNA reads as TGTGCCAGCAGCAAAGTTGGTTATCAGAGACAGAGTTGTAGAGCCGGGGAGCTGTTTTTT. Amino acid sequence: CASSKVGYQRQSCRAGELFF.

The CDR3 region is CASSVGTPSPLHF. DNA of the CDR3: TGTGCCAGCAGCGTTGGGACTCCTTCACCCCTCCACTTT. The chain has TRBV9 and TRBJ1-6, with D possibly TRBD1 on 5 matching bases. The CDR3 covers 13 residues. V lost 2 bases and J lost 9, with 9 bases in between. Per germline, CDR1 SGDLS and CDR2 YYNGEE. The entire variable domain, with the rest obtained from reference TRBV9 and TRBJ1-6, is as follows: DSGVTQTPKHLITATGQRVTLRCSPRSGDLSVYWYQQSLDQGLQFLIQYYNGEERAKGNILERFSAQQFPDLHSELNLSSLELGDSALYFCASSVGTPSPLHFGNGTRLTVT.

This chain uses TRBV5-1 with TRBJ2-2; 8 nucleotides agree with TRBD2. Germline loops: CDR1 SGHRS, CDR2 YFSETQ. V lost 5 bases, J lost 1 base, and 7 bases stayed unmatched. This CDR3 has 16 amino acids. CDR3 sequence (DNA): TGCGCCAGCAGTCGGGAGGGATTCTGGAACACCGGGGAGCTGTTTTTT. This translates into CASSREGFWNTGELFF.

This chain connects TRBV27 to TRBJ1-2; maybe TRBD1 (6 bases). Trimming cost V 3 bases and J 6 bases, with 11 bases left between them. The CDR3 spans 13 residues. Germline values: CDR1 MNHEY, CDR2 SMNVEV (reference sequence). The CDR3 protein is CASSFRRGDGYTF. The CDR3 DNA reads TGTGCCAGCAGTTTTCGCAGGGGTGATGGCTACACCTTC.

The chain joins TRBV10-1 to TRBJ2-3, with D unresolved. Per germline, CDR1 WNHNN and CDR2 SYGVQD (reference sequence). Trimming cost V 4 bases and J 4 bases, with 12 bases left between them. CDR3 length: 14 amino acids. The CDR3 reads CASSARYPPDTQYF. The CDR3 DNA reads TGCGCCAGCAGTGCGAGGTACCCCCCAGATACGCAGTATTTT.

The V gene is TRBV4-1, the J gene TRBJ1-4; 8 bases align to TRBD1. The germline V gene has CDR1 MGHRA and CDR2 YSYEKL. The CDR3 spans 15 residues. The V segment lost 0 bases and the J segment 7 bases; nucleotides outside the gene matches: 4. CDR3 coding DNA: TGCGCCAGCAGCCAAGATCAGGGGGCGCGTGAAAAACTGTTTTTT. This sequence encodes CASSQDQGAREKLFF.

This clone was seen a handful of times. As DNA, the CDR3 is TGCGCCAGCAGCCAAGGGACAGGACGAGAGCAGTACTTC. It codes for CASSQGTGREQYF. The V and J genes are TRBV4-3 and TRBJ2-7; 7 nucleotides align to TRBD1. The junction had 4 bases not matched to a gene; V was cut back by 1 base and J by 7 bases. This CDR3 has 13 amino acids. Per germline, CDR1 LGHNA and CDR2 YSLEER.

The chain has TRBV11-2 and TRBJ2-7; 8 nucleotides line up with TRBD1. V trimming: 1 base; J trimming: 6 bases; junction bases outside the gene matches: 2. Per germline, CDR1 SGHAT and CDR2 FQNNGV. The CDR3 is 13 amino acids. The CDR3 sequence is CASSLARGREQYF. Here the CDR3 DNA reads TGTGCCAGCAGCTTAGCCAGGGGGCGCGAGCAGTACTTC.

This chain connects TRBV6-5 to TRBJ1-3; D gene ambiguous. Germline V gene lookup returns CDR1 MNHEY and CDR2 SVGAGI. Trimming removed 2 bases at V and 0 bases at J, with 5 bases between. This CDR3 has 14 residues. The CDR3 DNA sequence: TGTGCCAGCAGTTACGGAGACTCTGGAAACACCATATATTTT. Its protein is CASSYGDSGNTIYF.

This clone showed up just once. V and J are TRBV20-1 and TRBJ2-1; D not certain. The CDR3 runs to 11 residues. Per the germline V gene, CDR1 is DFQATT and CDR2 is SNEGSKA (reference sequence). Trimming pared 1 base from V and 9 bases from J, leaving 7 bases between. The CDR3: CSARGGAEQFF. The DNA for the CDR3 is TGCAGTGCTAGAGGAGGCGCTGAGCAGTTCTTC.

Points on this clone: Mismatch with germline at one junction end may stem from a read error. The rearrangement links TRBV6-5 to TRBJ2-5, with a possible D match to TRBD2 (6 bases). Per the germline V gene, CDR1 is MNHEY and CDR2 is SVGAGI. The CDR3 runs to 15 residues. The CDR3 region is CASGYVAEDQETQYF. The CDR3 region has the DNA TGTGCCAGCGGTTATGTAGCGGAGGACCAAGAGACCCAGTACTTC.

For the CDR3, the DNA is TGTGCCAGTAGGCAGAGGAAGGTGAACACTGAAGCTTTCTTT. Translating gives CASRQRKVNTEAFF. The rearrangement links TRBV19 to TRBJ1-1; D gene ambiguous. CDR1 is LNHDA, CDR2 SQIVND, per germline (reference sequence). V dropped 6 bases and J dropped 0 bases, with 11 bases sitting between them. CDR3 length equals 14 residues. Using reference TRBV19 and TRBJ1-1 for the parts outside the CDR3, the full variable domain is DGGITQSPKYLFRKEGQNVTLSCEQNLNHDAMYWYRQDPGQGLRLIYYSQIVNDFQKGDIAEGYSVSREKKESFPLTVTSAQKNPTAFYLCASRQRKVNTEAFFGQGTRLTVV.

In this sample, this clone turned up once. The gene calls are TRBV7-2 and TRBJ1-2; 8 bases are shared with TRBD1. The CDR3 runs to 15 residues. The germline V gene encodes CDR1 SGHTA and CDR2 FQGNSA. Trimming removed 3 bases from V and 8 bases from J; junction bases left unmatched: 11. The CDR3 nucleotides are TGTGCCAGCAGCTTCGACAGGGGTGTTACGGGGGGCTACACCTTC. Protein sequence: CASSFDRGVTGGYTF.

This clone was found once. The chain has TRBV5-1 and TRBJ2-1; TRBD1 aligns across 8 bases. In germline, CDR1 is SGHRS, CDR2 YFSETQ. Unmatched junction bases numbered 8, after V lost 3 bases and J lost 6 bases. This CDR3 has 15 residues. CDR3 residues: CASSSSGQVANEQFF. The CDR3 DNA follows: TGCGCCAGCAGCTCGTCGGGACAGGTGGCCAATGAGCAGTTCTTC.